This T cell receptor beta chain was retrieved from a study of blood T cell repertoires in COVID-19. The overall study: T cells, B-cell-depleted T cells, or PBMCs supplied cDNA or gDNA.

Original data processing: Amplification of reference gene primers was used by the study to estimate nucleated cell counts. The assay was immunoSEQ multiplex PCR, and TCRdb's table has in-frame clones only and misses some. V, J and clone size are taken as reported in that table, and D and trimming were inferred from the DNA itself. Found here are 350,000 to 450,000 clones, about 88% of them singletons; the top ten hold under 8.5%. Patients at the Seattle site were enrolled during active infection and followed longitudinally. J was trimmed by 5 bases and V by 2 bases; bases with no gene match: 2. The CDR3 covers 17 residues. CDR1 is KGHDR, CDR2 SFDVKD, per germline.

The genes are TRBV24-1 and TRBJ2-2; TRBD2 aligns across 15 bases. The receptor comes from a woman in her fifties or sixties with COVID-19, enrolled during active disease. The material sequenced was peripheral blood. The DNA of the CDR3 is TGTGCCACCAGTGATTGGGGGACTAGCGGGGGGACCGGGGAGCTGTTTTTT. Translation gives CATSDWGTSGGTGELFF.